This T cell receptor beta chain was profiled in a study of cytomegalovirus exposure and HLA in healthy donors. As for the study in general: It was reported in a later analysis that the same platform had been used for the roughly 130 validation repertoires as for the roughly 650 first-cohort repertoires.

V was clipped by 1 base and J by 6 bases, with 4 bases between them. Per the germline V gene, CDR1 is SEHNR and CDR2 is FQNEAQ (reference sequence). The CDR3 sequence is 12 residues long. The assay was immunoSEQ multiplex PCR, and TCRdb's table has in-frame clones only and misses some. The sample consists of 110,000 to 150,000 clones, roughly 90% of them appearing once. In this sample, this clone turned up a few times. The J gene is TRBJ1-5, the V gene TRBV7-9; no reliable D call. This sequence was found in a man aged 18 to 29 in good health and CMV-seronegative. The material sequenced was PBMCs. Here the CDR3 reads CASSLVGQPQHF. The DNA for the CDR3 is TGTGCCAGCAGCTTAGTCGGTCAGCCCCAGCATTTT. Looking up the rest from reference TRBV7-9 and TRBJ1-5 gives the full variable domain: DTGVSQNPRHKITKRGQNVTFRCDPISEHNRLYWYRQTLGQGPEFLTYFQNEAQLEKSRLLSDRFSAERPKGSFSTLEIQRTEQGDSAMYLCASSLVGQPQHFGDGTRLSIL.